This entry concerns a single T cell receptor (beta chain). What it binds is not known. The data were taken from a study of human T cells and chemical hapten exposure. General study findings and limits: With patch test score, the counts of PT1 expanded TCRs showed a positive correlation. There was no change with DPC sensitization in TCRs above 1 in 1000 frequency. It should be noted that donors had alopecia, so their immune response may differ from healthy people's.

The time point is: patch test 1, 2 weeks after DPC sensitization. This sample's treatment: therapeutic diphenylcyclopropenone sensitization with weekly scalp DPC. Non-pregnant alopecia patients aged 18 to 70, suitable for DPC therapy. There are 14 residues in the CDR3. Trimming pared 3 bases from V and 4 bases from J, leaving 11 bases between. CDR1 is SGHTA and CDR2 is FQGNSA in the germline V gene. Using its own MiXCR run on the RACE reads, TCRdb lists one record per CDR3 protein. This table holds about 99,000 distinct CDR3 sequences, under 15% found once. The sequence came from a woman aged 40 to 50 with alopecia areata. Some clones in this sample may be carry-over from other donors' samples. This specimen was whole blood, taken in connection with sensitization to the hapten diphenylcyclopropenone (DPC). The chain is built from TRBV7-2 and TRBJ2-3; weak D call: TRBD1 (6 bases). The CDR3 DNA follows: TGTGCCAGCAGCTTTACAGGGTTCGCAGATACGCAGTATTTT. Translation: CASSFTGFADTQYF.